The 26 T cell receptor beta chains reported below all come from one sample, sequenced in a study of vaccination and CD4 T cells after COVID-19. Time point here: late sampling 161 to 241 days after vaccination in a few convalescent patients. From the PCR reads, TCRdb called clonotypes with MiXCR, one entry per CDR3 protein. The sample lists about 30,000 distinct CDR3 sequences, approximately 49% occurring once. The input for sequencing was CD4+ T cells from blood, taken about 7 months after SARS-CoV-2 vaccination. All receptors come from a human donor who had recovered from COVID-19.

The gene calls are TRBV4-1 and TRBJ1-2; 7 nucleotides line up with TRBD1. J gave up 4 bases and V 6 bases, and 11 bases lay outside the gene matches. This CDR3 is built from 15 residues. Germline CDR1 is MGHRA and CDR2 is YSYEKL. The CDR3 DNA follows: TGCGCCAGCAGGGACAGGCAGGGGCCAACCTATGGCTACACCTTC. It is translated as CASRDRQGPTYGYTF.

The chain combines TRBV15 with TRBJ2-1; 8 bases fit TRBD2. Germline V gives CDR1 LNHNV, CDR2 YYDKDF (reference sequence). V lost 0 bases to trimming and J lost 4 bases; unmatched junction nucleotides: 5. The CDR3 is 16 residues long. The CDR3 DNA follows: TGTGCCACCAGCAGAGATAGCGGGATCAAGTACAATGAGCAGTTCTTC. This sequence encodes CATSRDSGIKYNEQFF.

The chain employs TRBV4-1 and TRBJ2-1; TRBD2 aligns across 11 bases. Germline assignment: CDR1 MGHRA and CDR2 YSYEKL. The CDR3 runs to 17 residues. Trimming at V came to 4 bases and at J to 4 bases, leaving 9 bases not matched to a gene. DNA for the CDR3: TGCGCCAGCAGCCTCGCGAGAACTAGCGGGAGTTACAATGAGCAGTTCTTC. As protein: CASSLARTSGSYNEQFF.

This clonotype turned up a few times. The chain couples TRBV7-2 to TRBJ2-3, with D unresolved. Germline CDR1 and CDR2: SGHTA and FQGNSA. V was pared by 4 bases and J by 4 bases, with 15 bases between. The CDR3 spans 15 residues. The CDR3 is CASSSHPEAADTQYF. CDR3 nucleotide sequence: TGTGCCAGCAGCTCACACCCCGAAGCCGCAGATACGCAGTATTTT. Complete variable domain (other parts from reference TRBV7-2 and TRBJ2-3): GAGVSQSPSNKVTEKGKDVELRCDPISGHTALYWYRQSLGQGLEFLIYFQGNSAPDKSGLPSDRFSAERTGGSVSTLTIQRTQQEDSAVYLCASSSHPEAADTQYFGPGTRLTVL.

V gene TRBV6-1 combines with J gene TRBJ2-5; D gene uncertain. Germline loops: CDR1 MNHNS, CDR2 SASEGT. CDR3 size: 13 residues. Trimming cost V 3 bases and J 0 bases, with 5 bases left between them. CDR3 residues: CASSDQYQETQYF. CDR3 in DNA: TGTGCCAGCAGTGATCAGTACCAAGAGACCCAGTACTTC.

The V and J genes are TRBV25-1 and TRBJ1-3; D uncertain. This CDR3 spans 13 amino acids. CDR1 is MGHDK, CDR2 SYGVNS, per germline. The V and J ends lost 4 bases and 1 base respectively, with 5 bases between them. The CDR3 DNA follows: TGTGCCAGCAGTGTTGGGTCTGGAAACACCATATATTTT. Its translation: CASSVGSGNTIYF.

This clonotype was seen a handful of times. The genes are TRBV5-4 and TRBJ2-5; TRBD2 might be the D (6 bases). V shed 4 bases and J shed 5 bases, with 12 bases lying between them. The CDR3 runs 13 residues. Germline loops: CDR1 SGHNT, CDR2 YYREEE (reference sequence). The DNA for the CDR3 is TGTGCCAGCAGCCCGGGGACTGTCGAGACCCAGTACTTC. Its protein is CASSPGTVETQYF.

V is TRBV19 and J is TRBJ2-5, with a possible D match to TRBD1 (5 bases). The V gene lost 2 bases and the J gene lost 6 bases, with 13 bases spanning the gap. Looked up from germline, CDR1 is LNHDA and CDR2 is SQIVND (reference sequence). There are 14 residues in the CDR3. The CDR3 nucleotides are TGTGCCAGTAGTATACAGGGATTCGGGCAGACCCAGTACTTC. Translated: CASSIQGFGQTQYF.

This clonotype has more than one count but fewer than ten. This rearrangement joins TRBV7-2 to TRBJ2-1, with D perhaps matching TRBD2 (6 bases). This CDR3 comprises 16 residues. Germline V lookup: CDR1 SGHTA, CDR2 FQGNSA. The V end lost 0 bases, the J end lost 2 bases, and 11 bases lay between the germline ends. The CDR3 loop is CASSLADLATYNEQFF. DNA of the CDR3: TGTGCCAGCAGCTTAGCGGACCTAGCGACCTACAATGAGCAGTTCTTC. Combining the CDR3 with reference TRBV7-2 and TRBJ2-1 gives the whole variable domain GAGVSQSPSNKVTEKGKDVELRCDPISGHTALYWYRQSLGQGLEFLIYFQGNSAPDKSGLPSDRFSAERTGGSVSTLTIQRTQQEDSAVYLCASSLADLATYNEQFFGPGTRLTVL.

The V gene is TRBV15, the J gene TRBJ2-2, with D uncertain. From germline, CDR1 is LNHNV and CDR2 YYDKDF (reference sequence). The CDR3 is 15 amino acids. With 1 base removed from V and 1 base from J, the gap between germline ends came to 7 bases. CDR3 in amino acids: CATSRGSVNTGELFF. The CDR3 DNA follows: TGTGCCACCAGCAGAGGAAGCGTGAACACCGGGGAGCTGTTTTTT.

The chain links TRBV27 to TRBJ2-1, with 7 bases fitting TRBD2. Germline V gene data show CDR1 as MNHEY and CDR2 as SMNVEV (reference sequence). J lost 6 bases, V lost 6 bases, and 8 bases had no gene match. This CDR3 has 14 residues. The CDR3: CASSAGTTSNEQFF. The CDR3 DNA sequence: TGTGCCAGCAGCGCCGGGACTACCTCCAATGAGCAGTTCTTC.

The chain carries TRBV28 and TRBJ1-6; no firm D call. There are 13 residues in the CDR3. Per the germline V gene, CDR1 is MDHEN and CDR2 is SYDVKM. V was pared by 1 base and J by 8 bases, with 6 bases between. The CDR3 is CASSLSSHSPLHF. The CDR3, as DNA: TGTGCCAGCAGTTTATCTTCCCATTCACCCCTCCACTTT.

V and J are TRBV20-1 and TRBJ2-7; a possible D gene is TRBD2 (6 bases). Germline V gene sequence: CDR1 DFQATT, CDR2 SNEGSKA (reference sequence). This CDR3 spans 17 amino acids. Trimming removed 2 bases from V and 3 bases from J, with 23 bases in between. CDR3 nucleotides: TGCAGTGCTAGACCTTTCGGGATGGGACTCCAAAACTACGAGCAGTACTTC. Translating gives CSARPFGMGLQNYEQYF.

The CDR3 sequence is CASSEARGRYEQYF. As DNA, the CDR3 is TGTGCCAGCAGTGAAGCCCGGGGTCGGTACGAGCAGTACTTC. This chain joins TRBV2 and TRBJ2-7; D possibly corresponds to TRBD2 (5 bases). Germline CDR1 reads SNHLY; CDR2 reads FYNNEI. This CDR3 has 14 amino acids. Trimming took off 0 bases at V and 4 bases at J, with 10 bases between the two ends.

The chain couples TRBV27 to TRBJ1-5; D ambiguous. The CDR3 totals 15 residues. V was pared by 3 bases and J by 4 bases, with 13 bases between. Germline V gives CDR1 MNHEY, CDR2 SMNVEV (reference sequence). The CDR3 sequence: CASSLDGSANQPQHF. CDR3 in DNA: TGTGCCAGCAGTTTGGACGGGTCAGCTAATCAGCCCCAGCATTTT.

V is TRBV10-3 and J is TRBJ2-5; D might be TRBD2 (5 bases). The CDR3 sequence is 15 residues long. The V end lost 6 bases, the J end lost 1 base, and 15 bases lay between the germline ends. Germline lookup yields CDR1 ENHRY and CDR2 SYGVKD. The CDR3: CAISASVGGQETQYF. In nucleotides, the CDR3 is TGTGCCATCAGCGCATCTGTAGGAGGCCAAGAGACCCAGTACTTC.

The gene calls are TRBV19 and TRBJ1-1, with D tentatively TRBD1 (6 bases). V was shortened by 1 base and J by 4 bases, with 13 bases between the two germline ends. The CDR3 totals 15 residues. The germline V gene has CDR1 LNHDA and CDR2 SQIVND (reference sequence). CDR3 DNA: TGTGCCAGTAGTATAGGTCCAGGGGAGGGCACTGAAGCTTTCTTT. Residues: CASSIGPGEGTEAFF.

The V and J genes are TRBV6-5 and TRBJ2-7, with D unclear. Trimming removed 2 bases at V and 3 bases at J, with 14 bases between. Germline CDR1 is MNHEY and CDR2 is SVGAGI. CDR3 length equals 15 residues. The CDR3 loop reads CASSYGSSINYEQYF. CDR3 in DNA: TGTGCCAGCAGTTACGGCTCCTCCATAAACTACGAGCAGTACTTC.

This clonotype was counted between two and nine times. The chain couples TRBV20-1 to TRBJ2-7; D is unresolved. The CDR3 is 13 residues long. CDR1 is DFQATT, CDR2 SNEGSKA, per germline (reference sequence). Deletions cut 1 base from V and 0 bases from J, with 7 bases between. The DNA for the CDR3 is TGCAGTGCTAGAGGGGGAAGCTCCTACGAGCAGTACTTC. This codes for CSARGGSSYEQYF.

V and J are TRBV7-2 and TRBJ2-3; 8 bases map to TRBD2. Germline values: CDR1 SGHTA, CDR2 FQGNSA. V was clipped by 5 bases and J by 5 bases; unmatched bases: 15. There are 17 residues in the CDR3. CDR3 DNA: TGTGCCAGCAGCCCCCGGGGGGGCGGGAGAGGGGGAGATACGCAGTATTTT. Translating it yields CASSPRGGGRGGDTQYF.

In this sample, this clonotype turned up a few times. The chain joins TRBV6-2 or TRBV6-3 to TRBJ2-5; D may be TRBD2 (6 bases). Germline V CDR1 and CDR2: MNHEY, SVGEGT. The V end was cut by 7 bases, the J end by 5 bases, with 14 bases between. This CDR3 comprises 13 residues. For the CDR3, the DNA is TGTGCCAGCACCCCAGGCGGGACGGAGACCCAGTACTTC. It translates to CASTPGGTETQYF.

The genes are TRBV12-3 or TRBV12-4 and TRBJ2-5; TRBD2 matches 9 bases. The CDR3 extends over 18 amino acids. The junction had 15 bases not matched to a gene; V was cut back by 3 bases and J by 4 bases. CDR3 sequence (DNA): TGTGCCAGCAGTTTTGCGGGAGGGGGTGGCGGGGCAGGAGAGACCCAGTACTTC. It translates to CASSFAGGGGGAGETQYF.

Only a few counts were recorded for this clonotype. J is TRBJ2-3 and V is TRBV20-1; 13 nucleotides agree with TRBD2. V lost 8 bases, J lost 6 bases, and 14 bases stayed unmatched. Germline CDR1 and CDR2: DFQATT and SNEGSKA (reference sequence). The CDR3 runs 16 residues. The CDR3 loop reads CSTSGTSGERLDTQYF. DNA of the CDR3: TGCAGTACCTCCGGGACTAGCGGGGAGAGGCTGGATACGCAGTATTTT.

The chain recombines TRBV20-1 with TRBJ2-5; 8 nucleotides align to TRBD2. The CDR3 runs to 17 residues. Looked up from germline, CDR1 is DFQATT and CDR2 is SNEGSKA (reference sequence). Trimming at V came to 0 bases and at J to 1 base, leaving 10 bases not matched to a gene. CDR3 residues: CSARDEGLAGRQETQYF. For the CDR3, the DNA is TGCAGTGCTAGAGATGAGGGGCTAGCGGGCCGCCAAGAGACCCAGTACTTC.

The chain recombines TRBV2 with TRBJ1-2; possible D gene TRBD1, 5 bases. Trimming cost V 7 bases and J 4 bases, with 16 bases left between them. CDR3 length: 14 residues. The germline gives CDR1 SNHLY, CDR2 FYNNEI. CDR3 coding DNA: TGTGCCAGCACCCGACCTAGGGACGGCTATGGCTACACCTTC. Encoded protein: CASTRPRDGYGYTF.

The CDR3 nucleotides read TGCAGTGCTGAGCTCGAAGATACGCAGTATTTT. Its protein product is CSAELEDTQYF. V gene TRBV20-1 combines with J gene TRBJ2-3; no firm D call. The CDR3 loop spans 11 amino acids. Trimming took off 5 bases at V and 5 bases at J, with 8 bases between the two ends. Germline CDR1 and CDR2: DFQATT and SNEGSKA (reference sequence).